The entry below gives a single T cell receptor beta chain sequence along with its context. What it recognizes is unknown. These data come from a study of cytomegalovirus exposure and HLA in healthy donors. Study-wide background: Ancestry clustering placed roughly 86% of around 400 genotyped donors in the Caucasian-associated cluster. General study results and limits: Among TCR beta chains of equal frequency, HLA-associated ones were more clonally expanded in a later analysis. Under in vitro conditions, three CMV-associated chains were confirmed as specific for CMV antigens. Earlier findings revealed that most TCR beta V segments proved productive either about 87% or about 30% of the time.

Trimming took 5 bases from V and 3 from J, leaving 8 bases between them. Germline V gives CDR1 MNHEY, CDR2 SMNVEV (reference sequence). The CDR3 runs to 12 residues. A multiplex PCR was run with 60 Vbeta primers and 13 Jbeta primers. The assay was immunoSEQ multiplex PCR, and TCRdb's table has in-frame clones only and misses some. This table has about 110,000 clones, over 65% appearing once. This TCR came from a woman aged 25 to 39 in good health and CMV-seronegative. The sequenced sample was PBMCs. The V gene is TRBV27, the J gene TRBJ2-7; D unresolved. The CDR3 region is CASSLLFYEQYF. CDR3 nucleotides: TGTGCCAGCAGTCTCCTCTTCTACGAGCAGTACTTC.